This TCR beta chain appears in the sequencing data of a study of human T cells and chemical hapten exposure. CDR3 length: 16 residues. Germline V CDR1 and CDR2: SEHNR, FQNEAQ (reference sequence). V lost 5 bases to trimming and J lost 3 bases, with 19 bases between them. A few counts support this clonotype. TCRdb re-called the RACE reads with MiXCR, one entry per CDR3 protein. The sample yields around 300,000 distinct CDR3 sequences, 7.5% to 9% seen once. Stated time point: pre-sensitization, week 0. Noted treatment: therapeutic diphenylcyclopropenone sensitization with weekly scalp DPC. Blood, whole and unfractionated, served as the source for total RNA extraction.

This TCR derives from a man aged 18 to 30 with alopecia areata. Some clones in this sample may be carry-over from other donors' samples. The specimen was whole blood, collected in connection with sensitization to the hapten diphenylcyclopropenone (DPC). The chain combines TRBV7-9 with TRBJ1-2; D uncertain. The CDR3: CASSPLMEEWDYGYTF. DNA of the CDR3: TGTGCCAGCAGCCCCCTAATGGAGGAGTGGGACTATGGCTACACCTTC.